These 15 T cell receptor beta chains share one sample of origin, sequenced in a study of T cell repertoires in cytomegalovirus infection. TCRdb called the reads again in MiXCR, with one record for every CDR3 protein. The sample yields approximately 990,000 distinct CDR3 sequences, approximately 31% seen once. These TCRs are of unknown antigen specificity. Source: cultured CD8+ T cells from PBMCs, taken from culture after CMV antigen stimulation. These receptors were taken from a human donor in good health (CMV status not recorded). Some clones in this sample may be carry-over from other donors' samples.

The V gene is TRBV6-5, the J gene TRBJ1-1; no reliable D call. CDR3 size: 15 residues. Trimming took off 5 bases at V and 0 bases at J, with 13 bases between the two ends. Germline CDR1 and CDR2: MNHEY and SVGAGI. CDR3 residues: CASSDPGPMNTEAFF. DNA of the CDR3: TGTGCCAGCAGTGACCCTGGGCCGATGAACACTGAAGCTTTCTTT.

V is TRBV20-1 and J is TRBJ1-2, with D hard to call. The CDR3 spans 12 residues. V gave up 3 bases and J gave up 3 bases, with 8 bases separating them. Germline V gene sequence: CDR1 DFQATT, CDR2 SNEGSKA (reference sequence). The CDR3 DNA reads TGCAGTGCTAGGTGGGGTTACTATGGCTACACCTTC. It encodes CSARWGYYGYTF.

The rearrangement joins TRBV6-2 or TRBV6-3 to TRBJ1-1, with D unclear. This CDR3 contains 11 residues. Trimming shortened V by 3 bases and J by 7 bases, and 6 bases separated the two germline ends. Germline-derived CDR1 and CDR2 are MNHEY and SVGEGT. Here the CDR3 DNA reads TGTGCCAGCAGTTATGGATATGAAGCTTTCTTT. Translated, it gives CASSYGYEAFF.

A few counts support this clonotype. This chain links TRBV24-1 with TRBJ2-2; D not certain. The germline V and J ends were trimmed by 2 bases and 1 base, with 4 bases remaining between them. The CDR3 is made up of 14 amino acids. The germline V gene encodes CDR1 KGHDR and CDR2 SFDVKD. The CDR3 is CATSDYENTGELFF. The CDR3, as DNA: TGTGCCACCAGTGATTACGAGAACACCGGGGAGCTGTTTTTT.

CDR3 DNA sequence: TGTGCCAGCAGCCCCGGGACTTATGAGGGGCTGTTTTTT. Protein: CASSPGTYEGLFF. The chain combines TRBV11-3 with TRBJ2-2, with TRBD2 as a possible D gene (6 bases). This CDR3 has 13 residues. The germline V and J ends were trimmed by 5 bases and 13 bases, with 17 bases remaining between them. Germline assignment: CDR1 SGHNT and CDR2 YENEEA.

Concerning this clonotype itself: A clone one base away is much larger, so this may be a read error. The rearrangement joins TRBV29-1 to TRBJ1-6; tentative D call: TRBD1 (5 bases). The CDR3 is 14 amino acids. The ends were cut back, 5 bases at V and 5 bases at J, with 13 bases in the middle. Germline V lookup: CDR1 SQVTM, CDR2 ANQGSEA. The CDR3 loop is CSVRPGENNSPLHF. The CDR3 nucleotides read TGCAGCGTTCGCCCGGGGGAGAATAATTCACCCCTCCACTTT.

This clonotype was observed a few times. The rearrangement links TRBV6-2 or TRBV6-3 to TRBJ1-5; the D is unclear. Trimming removed 2 bases at V and 0 bases at J, with 11 bases between. The CDR3 spans 16 residues. Germline V gives CDR1 MNHEY, CDR2 SVGEGT. The CDR3 bases are TGTGCCAGCAGTTACGCAGGAGATTATAGCAATCAGCCCCAGCATTTT. Translating it yields CASSYAGDYSNQPQHF.

The V and J genes are TRBV6-6 and TRBJ2-7; D not certain. CDR1 and CDR2 from the germline V gene are MNHNY and SVGAGI (reference sequence). This CDR3 is 14 amino acids long. V was trimmed by 2 bases and J by 0 bases, leaving 8 bases between them. The CDR3 region is CASSYAEPSYEQYV. Written as DNA, the CDR3 is TGTGCCAGCAGTTACGCAGAGCCCTCCTACGAGCAGTACGTC.

This clonotype has only a few counts. The V call is TRBV25-1, the J call TRBJ2-5, with a weak D call TRBD2 (5 bases). V was shortened by 5 bases and J by 3 bases, with 16 bases between the two germline ends. CDR1 and CDR2 (germline): MGHDK, SYGVNS. This CDR3 region has 15 residues. CDR3 nucleotide sequence: TGTGCCAGCAGTCCGGCTGGAACTAGTAAAGAGACCCAGTACTTC. Encoded protein: CASSPAGTSKETQYF.

This clonotype was detected only a few times. The rearrangement links TRBV5-4 to TRBJ1-1; unclear D gene. This CDR3 comprises 15 residues. Trimming stripped 2 bases from V and 3 bases from J, with 14 bases between. Germline V gene sequence: CDR1 SGHNT, CDR2 YYREEE (reference sequence). For the CDR3, the DNA is TGTGCCAGCAGCTTTTTGGGGTTTGTGGACACTGAAGCTTTCTTT. Protein sequence: CASSFLGFVDTEAFF.

This clonotype was counted a few times. J is TRBJ2-3 and V is TRBV2; 7 nucleotides agree with TRBD2. CDR3 length: 16 amino acids. J gave up 1 base and V 4 bases, and 8 bases lay outside the gene matches. Germline CDR1 SNHLY, CDR2 FYNNEI. In nucleotides, the CDR3 is TGTGCCAGCAGTGTTAGTAGCGGGCCCCGCACAGATACGCAGTATTTT. As protein: CASSVSSGPRTDTQYF.

V usage is TRBV2 and J usage is TRBJ2-2; no reliable D call. Germline V gives CDR1 SNHLY, CDR2 FYNNEI. V lost 3 bases, J lost 7 bases, and 9 bases lay in between. This CDR3 is built from 13 residues. The CDR3 DNA reads TGTGCCAGCAGTGAGAGGAAGGTCGGGGAGCTGTTTTTT. It encodes CASSERKVGELFF.

The genes are TRBV12-3 or TRBV12-4 and TRBJ2-7; TRBD1 matches at 11 bases. This CDR3 is built from 14 residues. V lost 4 bases, J lost 7 bases, and 6 bases stayed unmatched. CDR3 coding DNA: TGTGCCAGCAGTTCGGGACAGGGGGTGACTGAGCAGTACTTC. This encodes CASSSGQGVTEQYF.

The rearrangement joins TRBV18 to TRBJ2-1; D is perhaps TRBD1 (6 bases). The CDR3 loop spans 14 amino acids. V was clipped by 6 bases and J by 6 bases, with 15 bases between them. Germline V gives CDR1 KGHSH, CDR2 LQKENI. CDR3 loop: CASSPRGEGNEQFF. In DNA form, the CDR3 reads TGTGCCAGCTCTCCCAGGGGCGAGGGCAATGAGCAGTTCTTC.

V usage is TRBV4-1 and J usage is TRBJ2-7; 9 nucleotides match TRBD1. The V gene's germline CDR1 is MGHRA and CDR2 YSYEKL. There are 18 residues in the CDR3. V shed 3 bases and J 2 bases; nucleotides not matched to a gene: 14. CDR3 residues: CASSQVKGTGGTTYEQYF. The CDR3, as DNA: TGCGCCAGCAGCCAGGTTAAAGGAACAGGGGGCACCACCTACGAGCAGTACTTC.